The 14 T cell receptor beta chains given below trace back to one sample, sequenced in a study of a mutant IDH1 vaccine in newly diagnosed glioma. The time point denotes: week 35, safety follow-up. It was 300 ug of mutant IDH1 20-mer peptide that made up each vaccine dose, given with topical imiquimod. Clones were sequenced by immunoSEQ multiplex PCR, and TCRdb holds only the in-frame ones, with some missing. The repertoire holds some 60,000 clones, with roughly 76% as singletons. Their cognate antigens are unknown. The material was PBMCs, obtained from a glioma patient whose treatment included an IDH1 peptide vaccine. All receptors derive from a man between 35 and 55 years old with glioma.

The gene calls are TRBV19 and TRBJ1-4; unclear D gene. V lost 4 bases to trimming and J lost 7 bases, with 10 bases between them. Germline values: CDR1 LNHDA, CDR2 SQIVND (reference sequence). The CDR3 has 13 residues. The CDR3 coding sequence is TGTGCCAGTAGTAGTCTTCTGAGTGAAAAACTGTTTTTT. Amino acid sequence: CASSSLLSEKLFF.

For the CDR3, the DNA is TGTGCCAGTCGTTCTGCTGGAAACACCATATATTTT. Its protein product is CASRSAGNTIYF. V usage is TRBV19 and J usage is TRBJ1-3; D remains ambiguous. The CDR3 loop spans 12 amino acids. V dropped 8 bases and J dropped 2 bases, with 7 bases sitting between them. Germline V gene data show CDR1 as LNHDA and CDR2 as SQIVND (reference sequence).

V usage is TRBV5-1 and J usage is TRBJ2-7; D is uncertain. This CDR3 spans 14 amino acids. V was pared by 1 base and J by 2 bases, with 10 bases between. Germline V gene lookup returns CDR1 SGHRS and CDR2 YFSETQ. The CDR3 region is CASSLKSATYEQYF. The CDR3 DNA reads TGCGCCAGCAGCTTGAAGTCAGCGACCTACGAGCAGTACTTC.

CDR3 nucleotide sequence: TGTGCCAGCAGCCAAGCAAGCACAGATACGCAGTATTTT. Amino acids: CASSQASTDTQYF. The chain recombines TRBV14 with TRBJ2-3; D not certain. The CDR3 is 13 amino acids. V gave up 1 base and J gave up 0 bases, with 2 bases separating them. Looked up from germline, CDR1 is SGHDN and CDR2 is FVKESK.

V is TRBV9 and J is TRBJ2-5; D tentatively reads TRBD1 or TRBD2 (6 bases each). The germline gives CDR1 SGDLS, CDR2 YYNGEE. The ends were cut back, 3 bases at V and 6 bases at J, with 12 bases in the middle. The CDR3 contains 13 residues. The CDR3, as DNA: TGTGCCAGCAGCGGTGGAGGGGGTAAGACCCAGTACTTC. As protein: CASSGGGGKTQYF.

The genes are TRBV2 and TRBJ2-5; 8 positions agree with TRBD2. The germline gives CDR1 SNHLY, CDR2 FYNNEI. The length of the CDR3 is 18 residues. The trim removed 6 bases at V and 0 bases at J, leaving 15 bases unmatched. Here the CDR3 reads CASRERAGGSPYQETQYF. The DNA for the CDR3 is TGTGCCAGCAGAGAAAGGGCGGGGGGTTCACCGTACCAAGAGACCCAGTACTTC. Supplemented by reference TRBV2 and TRBJ2-5, the full variable domain reads EPEVTQTPSHQVTQMGQEVILRCVPISNHLYFYWYRQILGQKVEFLVSFYNNEISEKSEIFDDQFSVERPDGSNFTLKIRSTKLEDSAMYFCASRERAGGSPYQETQYFGPGTRLLVL.

The J gene is TRBJ2-1, the V gene TRBV7-9; 7 nucleotides align to TRBD1. CDR1 SEHNR and CDR2 FQNEAQ come from the germline V gene (reference sequence). The CDR3 spans 11 residues. The J segment lost 13 bases and the V segment lost 1 base, leaving 1 base of the junction unmatched. CDR3 sequence: CASSLEGAQFF. The CDR3 DNA reads TGTGCCAGCAGCTTAGAGGGGGCCCAGTTCTTC.

This clone has a handful of counts. This rearrangement joins TRBV19 to TRBJ1-5; D is ambiguous. V was clipped by 7 bases and J by 2 bases, with 18 bases between them. CDR1 is LNHDA, CDR2 SQIVND, per germline (reference sequence). This CDR3 is built from 16 residues. CDR3 loop: CASIKVGYGGNQPQHF. The CDR3 region has the DNA TGTGCCAGTATTAAGGTCGGGTACGGTGGCAATCAGCCCCAGCATTTT.

This clone was seen only a few times. The genes are TRBV29-1 and TRBJ2-3; D is unresolved. Germline V gene sequence: CDR1 SQVTM, CDR2 ANQGSEA. The CDR3 is 10 amino acids. Between the trimmed V and J ends, which lost 1 base and 9 bases, there was a span of 5 bases. Written as DNA, the CDR3 is TGCAGCGTTGAAGTACAAACGCAGTATTTT. Translating gives CSVEVQTQYF.

V and J are TRBV5-5 and TRBJ2-1, with TRBD2 matching 15 bases. CDR3 length equals 17 residues. Germline-derived CDR1 and CDR2 are SGHKS and YYEKEE (reference sequence). With 6 bases clipped from V and 0 bases from J, the junction kept 4 bases outside the gene matches. DNA for the CDR3: TGTGCCAGCATCGGACTAGCGGGGGGGTCCTCCTACAATGAGCAGTTCTTC. It specifies CASIGLAGGSSYNEQFF.

This chain joins TRBV5-5 and TRBJ2-5; tentatively, D is TRBD2 (5 bases). Trimming left V 0 bases short and J 4 bases short, with 13 bases between. Germline-derived CDR1 and CDR2 are SGHKS and YYEKEE (reference sequence). The CDR3 is 15 amino acids. The CDR3 loop reads CASSLASLEGETQYF. CDR3 nucleotide sequence: TGTGCCAGCAGCTTGGCTTCACTCGAGGGAGAGACCCAGTACTTC.

The rearrangement joins TRBV28 to TRBJ1-1; possible D gene TRBD1, 5 bases. Germline V gene sequence: CDR1 MDHEN, CDR2 SYDVKM. This CDR3 has 14 residues. The germline V and J ends were trimmed by 6 bases and 1 base, with 12 bases remaining between them. The CDR3 loop is CASRGSGPNTEAFF. CDR3 nucleotide sequence: TGTGCCAGCAGGGGATCGGGACCGAACACTGAAGCTTTCTTT.

The V and J genes are TRBV7-6 and TRBJ2-3, with a possible D match to TRBD2 (6 bases). Germline V CDR1 and CDR2: SGHVS, FNYEAQ. V lost 0 bases to trimming and J lost 0 bases, with 13 bases between them. The CDR3 has 17 residues. The CDR3, as DNA: TGTGCCAGCAGCTTAGCATGGAGGGGTCCCAGCACAGATACGCAGTATTTT. It yields the protein CASSLAWRGPSTDTQYF.

This clone was counted once. V and J are TRBV5-8 and TRBJ1-2; D remains ambiguous. This CDR3 region has 13 residues. The V end was cut by 2 bases, the J end by 4 bases, with 9 bases between. Germline V lookup: CDR1 SGHTS, CDR2 YDEGEE. The CDR3 here is CASSFGLVYGYTF. CDR3 bases: TGTGCCAGCAGCTTTGGACTGGTCTATGGCTACACCTTC.